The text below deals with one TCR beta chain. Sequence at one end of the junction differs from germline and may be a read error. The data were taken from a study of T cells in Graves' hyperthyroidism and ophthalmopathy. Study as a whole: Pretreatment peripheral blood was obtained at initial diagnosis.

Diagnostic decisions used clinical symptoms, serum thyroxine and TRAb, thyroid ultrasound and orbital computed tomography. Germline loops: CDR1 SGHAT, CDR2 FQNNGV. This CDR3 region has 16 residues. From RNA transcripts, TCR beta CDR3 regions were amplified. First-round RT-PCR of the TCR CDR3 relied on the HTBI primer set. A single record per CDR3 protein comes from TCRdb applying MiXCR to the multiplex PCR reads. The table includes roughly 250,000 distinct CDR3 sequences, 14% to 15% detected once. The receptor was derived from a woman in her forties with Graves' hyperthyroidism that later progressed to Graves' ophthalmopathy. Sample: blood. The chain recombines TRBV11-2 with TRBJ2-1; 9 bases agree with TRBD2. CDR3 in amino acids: CASSVSGRRSYNDQCF. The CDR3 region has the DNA TGTGCCAGCAGCGTTAGCGGGAGAAGGTCCTACAATGACCAGTGCTTC. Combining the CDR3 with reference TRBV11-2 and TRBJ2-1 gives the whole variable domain EAGVAQSPRYKIIEKRQSVAFWCNPISGHATLYWYQQILGQGPKLLIQFQNNGVVDDSQLPKDRFSAERLKGVDSTLKIQPAKLEDSAVYLCASSVSGRRSYNDQCFGPGTRLTVL.